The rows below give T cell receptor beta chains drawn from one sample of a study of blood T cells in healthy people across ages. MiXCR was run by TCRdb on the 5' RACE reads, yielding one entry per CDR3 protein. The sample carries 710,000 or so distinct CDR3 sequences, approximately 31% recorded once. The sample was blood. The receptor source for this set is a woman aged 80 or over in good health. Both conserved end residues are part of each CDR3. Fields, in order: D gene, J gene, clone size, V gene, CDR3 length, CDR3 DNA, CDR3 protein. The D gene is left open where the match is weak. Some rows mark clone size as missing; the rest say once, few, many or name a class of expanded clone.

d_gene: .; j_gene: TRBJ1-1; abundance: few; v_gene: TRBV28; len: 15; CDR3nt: TGTGCCAGCAGTTATTATGGACGGGGGAGCACTGAAGCTTTCTTT; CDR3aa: CASSYYGRGSTEAFF
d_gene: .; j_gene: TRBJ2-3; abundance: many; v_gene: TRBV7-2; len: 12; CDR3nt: TGTGCCAGCAGCCAAGGGGGAGATACGCAGTATTTT; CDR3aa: CASSQGGDTQYF
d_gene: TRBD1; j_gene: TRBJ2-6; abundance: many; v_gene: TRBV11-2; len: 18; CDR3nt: TGTGCCAGCAGCTTAGATAGTACAGGGGGCTCTGGGGCCAACGTCCTGACTTTC; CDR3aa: CASSLDSTGGSGANVLTF
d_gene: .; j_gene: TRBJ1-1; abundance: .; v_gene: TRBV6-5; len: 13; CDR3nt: TGTGCCAGCAGAAGGGTAGCTGGCACTGAAGCTTTCTTT; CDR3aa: CASRRVAGTEAFF
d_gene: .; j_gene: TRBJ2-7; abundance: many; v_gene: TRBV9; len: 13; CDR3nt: TGTGCCAGCAGCTCTGGGGGGTACTACGAGCAGTACTTC; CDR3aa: CASSSGGYYEQYF
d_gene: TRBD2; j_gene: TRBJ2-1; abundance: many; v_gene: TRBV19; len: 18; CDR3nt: TGTGCCAGTAGGCCCTTACTAGCGGGGGGCCGCACCTACAATGAGCAGTTCTTC; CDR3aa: CASRPLLAGGRTYNEQFF
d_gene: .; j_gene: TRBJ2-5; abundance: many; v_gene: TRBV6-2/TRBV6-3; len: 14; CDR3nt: TGTGCCAGCAGCCCCGGACTTGTCCACGGGACCCAGTACTTC; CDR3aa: CASSPGLVHGTQYF
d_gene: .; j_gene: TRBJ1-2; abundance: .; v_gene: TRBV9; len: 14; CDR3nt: TGTGCCAGCAGCGTAGGTATGGGGAGTTATGGCTACACCTTC; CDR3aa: CASSVGMGSYGYTF
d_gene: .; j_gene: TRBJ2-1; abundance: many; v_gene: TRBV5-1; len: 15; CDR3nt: TGCGCCAGCAGCGTTTGGGGGCGCTCCTACAATGAGCAGTTCTTC; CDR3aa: CASSVWGRSYNEQFF
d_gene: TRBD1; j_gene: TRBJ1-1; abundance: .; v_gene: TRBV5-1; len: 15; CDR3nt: TGCGCCAGCAGCGCCATGACAGGGGGGAACACTGAAGCTTTCTTT; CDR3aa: CASSAMTGGNTEAFF
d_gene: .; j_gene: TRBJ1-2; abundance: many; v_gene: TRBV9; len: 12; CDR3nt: TGTGCCAGCAGCCGTAGAAGGGGTGGCTACACCTTC; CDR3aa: CASSRRRGGYTF
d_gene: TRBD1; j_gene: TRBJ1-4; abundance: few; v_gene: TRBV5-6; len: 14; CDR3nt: TGTGCCAGCAGCACCGGGACAGGGTACGAAAAACTGTTTTTT; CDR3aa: CASSTGTGYEKLFF
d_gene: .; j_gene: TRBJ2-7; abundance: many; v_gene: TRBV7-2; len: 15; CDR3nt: TGTGCCAGCTCCCCCCGCGCAGGGACCTCCTACGAGCAGTACTTC; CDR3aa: CASSPRAGTSYEQYF
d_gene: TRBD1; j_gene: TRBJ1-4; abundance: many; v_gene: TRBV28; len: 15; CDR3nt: TGTGCCAGCAGCTTACCGGGACAGGGGAATGAAAAACTGTTTTTT; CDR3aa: CASSLPGQGNEKLFF
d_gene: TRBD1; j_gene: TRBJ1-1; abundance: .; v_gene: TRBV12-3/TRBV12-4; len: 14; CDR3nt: TGTGCCAGCAGTCCAGGGACAGGCCCCCAGGAAGCTTTCTTT; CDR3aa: CASSPGTGPQEAFF
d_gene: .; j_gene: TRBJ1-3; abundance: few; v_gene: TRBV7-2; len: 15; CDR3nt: TGTGCCAGCAGCAGGGACCTGGGCTCTGGAAACACCATATATTTT; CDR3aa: CASSRDLGSGNTIYF
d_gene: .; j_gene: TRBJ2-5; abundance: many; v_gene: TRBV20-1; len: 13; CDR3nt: TGCAGTGCCCGAGGGAACCTCGGTGAGACCCAGTACTTC; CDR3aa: CSARGNLGETQYF
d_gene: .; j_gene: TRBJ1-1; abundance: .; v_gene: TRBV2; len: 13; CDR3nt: TGTGCCAGCATGGCGGACGCGGGGACTGAAGCTTTCTTT; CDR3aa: CASMADAGTEAFF
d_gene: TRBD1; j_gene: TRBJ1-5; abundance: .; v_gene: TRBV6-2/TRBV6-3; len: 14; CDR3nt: TGTGCCAGCAGTTACCGGGACAGCCTGATGCCCCAGCATTTT; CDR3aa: CASSYRDSLMPQHF
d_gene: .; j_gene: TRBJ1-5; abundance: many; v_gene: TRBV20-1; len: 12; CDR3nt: TGCAGTGCTAGGGTGGGACTTCAGCCCCAGCATTTT; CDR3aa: CSARVGLQPQHF
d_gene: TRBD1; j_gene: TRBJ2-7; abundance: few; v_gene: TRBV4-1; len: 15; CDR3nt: TGCGCCAGCAGCCAAGATCCAATCGGACAGGGGGCCTTCGAGTTC; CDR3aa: CASSQDPIGQGAFEF
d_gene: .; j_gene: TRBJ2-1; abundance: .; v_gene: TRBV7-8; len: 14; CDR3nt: TGTGCCAGCAGCATACCGGGACTTCCTCATGAGCAGTTCTTC; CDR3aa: CASSIPGLPHEQFF
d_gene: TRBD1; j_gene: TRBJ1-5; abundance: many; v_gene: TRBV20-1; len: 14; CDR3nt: TGCAGTGCCCGGGACAGGCTGAGCAATCAGCCCCAGCATTTT; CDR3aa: CSARDRLSNQPQHF
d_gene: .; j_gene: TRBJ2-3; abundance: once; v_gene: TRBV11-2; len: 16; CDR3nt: TGTGCCAGCGGCAAGGGGGGTGGGGGCCTCACAGATACGCAGTATTTT; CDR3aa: CASGKGGGGLTDTQYF
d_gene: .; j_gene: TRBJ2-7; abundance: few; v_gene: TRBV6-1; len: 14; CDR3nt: TGTGCCAGCAGTGAATCGGGCAGGGTGAACGAGCAGTACTTC; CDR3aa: CASSESGRVNEQYF
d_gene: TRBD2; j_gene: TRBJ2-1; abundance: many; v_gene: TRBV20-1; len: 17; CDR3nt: TGCAGTGCTAGAGACCTCTCTAGCGGGGGGTCCTACAATGAGCAGTTCTTC; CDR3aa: CSARDLSSGGSYNEQFF
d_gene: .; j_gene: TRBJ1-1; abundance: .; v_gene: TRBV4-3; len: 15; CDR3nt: TGCGCCAGCAGAAGAAACCTAGGGCTCAACACTGAAGCTTTCTTT; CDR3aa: CASRRNLGLNTEAFF
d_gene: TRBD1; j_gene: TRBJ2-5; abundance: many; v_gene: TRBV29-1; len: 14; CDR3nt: TGCAGCGTTGGGTGGGGACAGGTCCAAGAGACCCAGTACTTC; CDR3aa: CSVGWGQVQETQYF
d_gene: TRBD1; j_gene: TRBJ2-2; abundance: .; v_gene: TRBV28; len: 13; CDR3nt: TGTGCCAACCAGGACAGGGTCACCGGGGAGCTGTTTTTT; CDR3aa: CANQDRVTGELFF
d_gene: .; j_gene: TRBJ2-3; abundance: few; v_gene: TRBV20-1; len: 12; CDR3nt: TGCAGTGCCCTACTAGTTACAGATACGCAGTATTTT; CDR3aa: CSALLVTDTQYF
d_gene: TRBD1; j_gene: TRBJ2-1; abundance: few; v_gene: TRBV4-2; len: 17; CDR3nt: TGTGCCAGCAGCCACAGACAGACAGGGAGCTCCTACAATGAGCAGTTCTTC; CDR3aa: CASSHRQTGSSYNEQFF
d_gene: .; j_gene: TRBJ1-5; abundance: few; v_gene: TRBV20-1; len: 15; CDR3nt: TGCAGTGCTAGAGATCGGCAGGGGAGCAATCAGCCCCAGCATTTT; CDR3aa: CSARDRQGSNQPQHF
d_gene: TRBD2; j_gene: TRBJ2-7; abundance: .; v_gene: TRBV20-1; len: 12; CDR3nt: TGCAGCGCTAGCGGCAGGTCTAACGAGCAGTACTTC; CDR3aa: CSASGRSNEQYF
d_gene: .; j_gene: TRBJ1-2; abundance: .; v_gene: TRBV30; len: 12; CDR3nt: TGTGCCTGGAGAATTAGGACAGATAGCTACACCTTC; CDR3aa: CAWRIRTDSYTF
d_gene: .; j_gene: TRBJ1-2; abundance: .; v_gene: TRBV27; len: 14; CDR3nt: TGTGCCAGCAGTCCGGGATTATATAACTATGGCTACACCTTC; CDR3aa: CASSPGLYNYGYTF
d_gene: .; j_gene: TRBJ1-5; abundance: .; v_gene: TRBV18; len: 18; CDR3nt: TGTGCCAGCTCACTACAGGCAGGCGAACCCTATAGCAATCAGCCCCAGCATTTT; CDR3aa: CASSLQAGEPYSNQPQHF
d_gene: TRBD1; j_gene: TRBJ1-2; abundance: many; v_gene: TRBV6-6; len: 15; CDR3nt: TGTGCCAGCACCAAACAGTCCCGGGACAGGGATGGCTACACCTTC; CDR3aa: CASTKQSRDRDGYTF
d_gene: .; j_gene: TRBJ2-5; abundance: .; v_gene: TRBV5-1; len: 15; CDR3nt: TGCGCCAGCAGCCCCGGACCGCCTTACCAAGAGACCCAGTACTTC; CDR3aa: CASSPGPPYQETQYF
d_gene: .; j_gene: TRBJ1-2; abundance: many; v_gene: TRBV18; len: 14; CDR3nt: TGTGCCAGCTCACCTCAGGGGACTTCTTATGGCTACACCTTC; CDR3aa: CASSPQGTSYGYTF
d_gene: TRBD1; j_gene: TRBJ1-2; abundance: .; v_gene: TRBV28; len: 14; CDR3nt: TGTGCCAGCAGTTTTGGGCAGGGGGTCTATGGCTACACCTTC; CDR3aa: CASSFGQGVYGYTF
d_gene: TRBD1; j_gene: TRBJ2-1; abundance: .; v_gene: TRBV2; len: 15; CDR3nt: TGTGCCAGCAGGAAAACAGGGGGATCCTACAATGAGCAGTTCTTC; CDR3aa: CASRKTGGSYNEQFF
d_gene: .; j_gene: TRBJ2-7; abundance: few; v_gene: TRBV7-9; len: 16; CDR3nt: TGTGCCAGCAGCCCAGTGGCAGTTCAAGGGTTGTTCGAGCAGTACTTC; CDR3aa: CASSPVAVQGLFEQYF
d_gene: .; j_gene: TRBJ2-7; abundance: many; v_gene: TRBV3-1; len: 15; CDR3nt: TGTGCCAGCAGCCAAGATTGGGCCCCAACACGAGAGCAGTACTTC; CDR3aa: CASSQDWAPTREQYF
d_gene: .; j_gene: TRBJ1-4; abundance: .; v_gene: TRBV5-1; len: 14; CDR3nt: TGCGCCAGCAGCCCCAGACAGGCGAATGAAAAACTGTTTTTT; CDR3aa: CASSPRQANEKLFF
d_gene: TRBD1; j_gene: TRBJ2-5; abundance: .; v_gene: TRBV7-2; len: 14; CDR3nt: TGTGCCAGCAGCAAATACTACAGGGGGGAGACCCAGTACTTC; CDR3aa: CASSKYYRGETQYF
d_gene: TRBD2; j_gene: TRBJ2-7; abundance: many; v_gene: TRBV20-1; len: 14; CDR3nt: TGCAGTCCTCAGCCCGGGACTACCTCCTACGAGCAGTACTTC; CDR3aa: CSPQPGTTSYEQYF
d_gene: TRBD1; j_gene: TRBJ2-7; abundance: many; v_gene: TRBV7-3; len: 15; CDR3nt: TGTGCCAGCAGCTTACGGGCCGGGACAGGCTACGAGCAGTACTTC; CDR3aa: CASSLRAGTGYEQYF
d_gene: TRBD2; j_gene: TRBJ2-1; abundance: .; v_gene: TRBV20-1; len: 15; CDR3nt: TGCAGTGCTCCTCGGACTAGCGGGAGCCACAATGAGCAGTTCTTC; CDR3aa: CSAPRTSGSHNEQFF
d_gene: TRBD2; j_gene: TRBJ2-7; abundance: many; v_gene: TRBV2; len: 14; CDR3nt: TGTGCCAGCAGTGGGACTAGCGGCTTGAACGAGCAGTACTTC; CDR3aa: CASSGTSGLNEQYF
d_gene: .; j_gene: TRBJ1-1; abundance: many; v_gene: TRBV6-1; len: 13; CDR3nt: TGTGCCAGCAGTTCAACAGGGTACACTGAAGCTTTCTTT; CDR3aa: CASSSTGYTEAFF
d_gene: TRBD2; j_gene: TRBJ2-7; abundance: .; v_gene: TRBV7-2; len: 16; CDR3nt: TGTGCCAGCAGCTTAATGAGTAGCGGGAGTGTCTACGAGCAGTACTTC; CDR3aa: CASSLMSSGSVYEQYF
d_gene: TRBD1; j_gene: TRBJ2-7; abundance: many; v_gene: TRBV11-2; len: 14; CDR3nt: TGTGCCAGCAGCTTATTGAGACAGGGCTACGAGCAGTACTTC; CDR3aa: CASSLLRQGYEQYF